What follows are 9 T cell receptor beta chains derived from one specimen sequenced in a study of cytomegalovirus exposure and HLA in healthy donors. This PCR relied on a set of 60 Vbeta primers and 13 Jbeta primers. Repertoires were generated with immunoSEQ multiplex PCR, while TCRdb's copy carries only in-frame clones and drops some. The profile covers 150,000 to 200,000 clones, with around four fifths appearing a single time and approximately 4% taken by the ten largest. The source material was PBMCs. Source of these receptors: a man in his forties or fifties in good health and CMV-seropositive.

The chain links TRBV29-1 to TRBJ2-7, with 11 bases identical to TRBD1. Germline V lookup: CDR1 SQVTM, CDR2 ANQGSEA. The CDR3 consists of 16 residues. The junction had 13 bases not matched to a gene; V was cut back by 3 bases and J by 6 bases. CDR3 coding DNA: TGCAGCGTTGAGTCCGGGACAGGGGGTCTGAGTTTCGAGCAGTACTTC. Its protein product is CSVESGTGGLSFEQYF.

The chain links TRBV27 to TRBJ2-5; TRBD1 matches at 7 bases. The closer fit of TRBJ2-7 to the DNA end suggests the J call may be wrong. Germline V CDR1 and CDR2: MNHEY, SMNVEV (reference sequence). CDR3 length: 14 residues. CDR3 amino acids: CASSQSGTAYEQYF. The CDR3 nucleotides are TGTGCCAGCAGTCAATCCGGGACAGCCTACGAGCAGTACTTC.

This sequence joins TRBV5-1 and TRBJ1-1; tentative D call: TRBD1 (5 bases). CDR1 and CDR2 from the germline V gene are SGHRS and YFSETQ. V gave up 4 bases and J gave up 2 bases, with 18 bases separating them. The CDR3 length is 16 residues. The CDR3 nucleotides are TGCGCCAGCAGCCGGCAGGGTGGGGGGATTAACACTGAAGCTTTCTTT. Translated: CASSRQGGGINTEAFF.

The V gene is TRBV5-1, the J gene TRBJ2-2; D gene unclear. Germline assignment: CDR1 SGHRS and CDR2 YFSETQ. The V end was cut by 3 bases, the J end by 0 bases, with 3 bases between. The CDR3 totals 13 residues. The CDR3 here is CASSYTNTGELFF. CDR3 nucleotides: TGCGCCAGCAGCTACACGAACACCGGGGAGCTGTTTTTT.

The CDR3 DNA sequence: TGTGCCAGCAGTATTCCAGGGGGCGGTAATGAAAAACTGTTTTTT. Its protein is CASSIPGGGNEKLFF. The chain uses TRBV28 and TRBJ1-4; 8 bases line up with TRBD1. CDR3 size: 15 residues. The V gene end was trimmed by 5 bases and the J gene end by 4 bases; junction bases not matched to a gene: 6. The germline V gene encodes CDR1 MDHEN and CDR2 SYDVKM.

This sequence joins TRBV6-5 and TRBJ2-7, with a possible D match to TRBD1 (6 bases). Trimming pared 4 bases from V and 2 bases from J, leaving 15 bases between. The CDR3 totals 15 residues. Germline loops: CDR1 MNHEY, CDR2 SVGAGI. The DNA of the CDR3 is TGTGCCAGCAGTTTCACCGGGACAACCACCTACGAGCAGTACTTC. Its translation: CASSFTGTTTYEQYF.

The gene calls are TRBV28 and TRBJ1-4; D not certain. Germline CDR1 reads MDHEN; CDR2 reads SYDVKM. The length of the CDR3 is 16 residues. V was clipped by 1 base and J by 2 bases, with 11 bases between them. The CDR3 spells CASSLLAMGTNEKLFF. CDR3 bases: TGTGCCAGCAGTTTATTAGCGATGGGGACTAATGAAAAACTGTTTTTT.

Comment on this clone: A read error may account for a junction end that differs from germline. The chain recombines TRBV30 with TRBJ1-1; 7 bases map to TRBD1. Germline CDR1 GTSNPN, CDR2 SVGIG (reference sequence). The CDR3 has 14 residues. The CDR3 is CAWRIGGAGTGAFF. For the CDR3, the DNA is TGTGCCTGGAGGATAGGGGGCGCGGGCACTGGAGCTTTCTTT.

The chain couples TRBV12-5 to TRBJ1-1; maybe TRBD1 (6 bases). The CDR3 contains 15 residues. Trimming removed 1 base at V and 1 base at J, with 10 bases between. Germline V gives CDR1 LGHNT, CDR2 FRNRAP. CDR3 coding DNA: TGTGCTAGTGGTTTGGGAGGACAGTCGAACACTGAAGCTTTCTTT. It yields the protein CASGLGGQSNTEAFF.